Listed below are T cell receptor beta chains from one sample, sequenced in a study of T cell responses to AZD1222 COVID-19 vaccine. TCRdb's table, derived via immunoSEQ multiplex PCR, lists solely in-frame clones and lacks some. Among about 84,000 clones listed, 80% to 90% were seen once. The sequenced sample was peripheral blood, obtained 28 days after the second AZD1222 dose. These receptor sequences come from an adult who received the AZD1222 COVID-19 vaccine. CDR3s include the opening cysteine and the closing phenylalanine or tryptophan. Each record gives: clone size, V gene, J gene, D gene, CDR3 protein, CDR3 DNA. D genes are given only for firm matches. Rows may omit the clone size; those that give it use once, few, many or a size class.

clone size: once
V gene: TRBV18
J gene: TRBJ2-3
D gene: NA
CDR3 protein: CASRRLDTQYF
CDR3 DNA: TGTGCCAGCCGTCGTTTAGATACGCAGTATTTT

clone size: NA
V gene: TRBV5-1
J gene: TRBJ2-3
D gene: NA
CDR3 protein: CASSLGHPTDTQYF
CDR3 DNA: TGCGCCAGCAGCCTCGGACACCCCACAGATACGCAGTATTTT

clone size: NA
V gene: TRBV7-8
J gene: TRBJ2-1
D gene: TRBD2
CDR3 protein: CASSRDLAGGPGEQFF
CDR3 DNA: TGTGCCAGCAGCCGAGACCTAGCGGGGGGCCCCGGTGAGCAGTTCTTC

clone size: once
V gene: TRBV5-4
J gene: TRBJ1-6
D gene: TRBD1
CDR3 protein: CASSSSNEMGQGGNSPLHF
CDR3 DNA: TGTGCCAGCAGCTCGTCAAATGAGATGGGACAGGGAGGCAATTCACCCCTCCACTTT

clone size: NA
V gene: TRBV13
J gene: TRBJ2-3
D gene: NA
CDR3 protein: CASRLHLGDTQYF
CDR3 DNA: TGTGCCAGCAGGCTGCACCTCGGGGATACGCAGTATTTT

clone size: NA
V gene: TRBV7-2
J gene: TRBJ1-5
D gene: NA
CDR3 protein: CASSLVSGNQPQHF
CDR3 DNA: TGTGCCAGCAGCTTAGTTTCTGGGAATCAGCCCCAGCATTTT

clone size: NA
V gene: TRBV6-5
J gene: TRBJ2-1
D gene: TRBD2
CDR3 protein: CATAGLAGGNEQFF
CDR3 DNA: TGTGCCACTGCGGGACTAGCGGGAGGTAATGAGCAGTTCTTC

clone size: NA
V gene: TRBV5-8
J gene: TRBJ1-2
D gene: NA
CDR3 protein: CASSLEGFGYTF
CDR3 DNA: TGTGCCAGCAGCTTGGAGGGGTTTGGCTACACCTTC

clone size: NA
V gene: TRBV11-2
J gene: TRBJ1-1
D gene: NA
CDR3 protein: CASSSPPQGGTTEAFF
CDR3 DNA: TGTGCCAGCAGCTCTCCCCCACAGGGAGGGACCACTGAAGCTTTCTTT

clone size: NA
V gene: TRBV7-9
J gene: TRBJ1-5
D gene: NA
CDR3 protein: CASSNSGVGSNQPQHF
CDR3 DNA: TGTGCCAGCAGCAACTCGGGGGTAGGTAGCAATCAGCCCCAGCATTTT

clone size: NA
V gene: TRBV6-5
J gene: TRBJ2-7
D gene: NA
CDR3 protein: CASSPDYSYEQYF
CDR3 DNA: TGTGCCAGCAGTCCAGACTACTCCTACGAGCAGTACTTC

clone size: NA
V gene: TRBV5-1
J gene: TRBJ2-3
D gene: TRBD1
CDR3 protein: CASSNLRTGASTDTQYF
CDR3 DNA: TGCGCCAGCAGCAACCTAAGGACAGGGGCTAGCACAGATACGCAGTATTTT

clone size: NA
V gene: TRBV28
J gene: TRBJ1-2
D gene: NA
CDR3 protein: CASSVRVPQHYGYTF
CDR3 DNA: TGTGCCAGCAGTGTTCGCGTCCCCCAACACTATGGCTACACCTTC

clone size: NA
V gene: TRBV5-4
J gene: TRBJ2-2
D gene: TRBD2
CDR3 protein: CASSLNRGVNTGELFF
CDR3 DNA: TGTGCCAGCAGCTTGAATCGGGGGGTGAACACCGGGGAGCTGTTTTTT

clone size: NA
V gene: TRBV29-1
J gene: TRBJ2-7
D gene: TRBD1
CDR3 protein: CSVYRGLGEQYF
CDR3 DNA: TGCAGCGTGTACAGGGGATTGGGCGAGCAGTACTTC

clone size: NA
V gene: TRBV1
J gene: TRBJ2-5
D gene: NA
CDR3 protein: CTSSLGQGRQETQYF
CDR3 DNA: TGCACCAGCAGCCTTGGACAGGGAAGGCAAGAGACCCAGTACTTC

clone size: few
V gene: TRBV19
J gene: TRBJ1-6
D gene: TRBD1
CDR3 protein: CASRWTGDNSPLHF
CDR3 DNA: TGTGCCAGCAGATGGACAGGGGACAATTCACCCCTCCACTTT

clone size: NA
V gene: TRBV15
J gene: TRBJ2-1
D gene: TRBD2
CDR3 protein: CATSHSGGDNEQFF
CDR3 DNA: TGTGCCACCAGCCATAGCGGGGGGGACAATGAGCAGTTCTTC

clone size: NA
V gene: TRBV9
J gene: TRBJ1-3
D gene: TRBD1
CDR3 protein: CASSPAGGKAIYF
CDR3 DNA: TGTGCCAGCAGCCCCGCAGGGGGCAAAGCCATATATTTT

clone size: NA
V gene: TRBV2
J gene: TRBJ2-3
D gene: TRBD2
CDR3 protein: CASSASPGLAGGLSTDTQYF
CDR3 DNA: TGTGCCAGCAGTGCCTCGCCGGGACTAGCGGGGGGGCTTAGCACAGATACGCAGTATTTT

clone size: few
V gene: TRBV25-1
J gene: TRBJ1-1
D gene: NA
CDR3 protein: CASSDPGRGRGDTEAFF
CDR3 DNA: TGTGCCAGCAGTGACCCCGGACGAGGCAGGGGTGACACTGAAGCTTTCTTT

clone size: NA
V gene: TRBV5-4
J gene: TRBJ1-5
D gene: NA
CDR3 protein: CASSGDGPNQPQHF
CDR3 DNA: TGTGCCAGCAGCGGCGACGGACCTAATCAGCCCCAGCATTTT

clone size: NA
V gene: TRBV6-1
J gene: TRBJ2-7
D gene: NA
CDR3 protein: CASSDGYEQYF
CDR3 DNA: TGTGCCAGCAGTGACGGCTACGAGCAGTACTTC

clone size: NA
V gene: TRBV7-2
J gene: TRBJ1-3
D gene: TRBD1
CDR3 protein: CASSDGQGIVNTIYF
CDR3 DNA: TGTGCCAGCAGCGATGGACAGGGTATCGTTAACACCATATATTTT

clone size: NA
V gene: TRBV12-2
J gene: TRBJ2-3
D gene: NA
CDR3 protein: CASRSSSAASGGAGGTDTQYF
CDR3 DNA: TGTGCAAGTCGCTCAAGCTCCGCGGCTAGCGGGGGGGCCGGGGGCACAGATACGCAGTATTTT

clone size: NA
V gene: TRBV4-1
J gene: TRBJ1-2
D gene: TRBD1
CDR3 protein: CASSPTGSHGYTF
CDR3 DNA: TGCGCCAGCAGCCCGACAGGGAGCCATGGCTACACCTTC

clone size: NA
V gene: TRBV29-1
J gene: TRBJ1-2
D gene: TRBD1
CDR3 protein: CSVNSGTGGEGIGYTF
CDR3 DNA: TGCAGCGTCAATTCCGGGACAGGGGGTGAAGGGATTGGCTACACCTTC

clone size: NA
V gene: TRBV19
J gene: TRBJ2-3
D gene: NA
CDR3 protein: CASGGWGRNTQYF
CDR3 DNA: TGTGCCAGTGGGGGCTGGGGTCGCAATACGCAGTATTTT

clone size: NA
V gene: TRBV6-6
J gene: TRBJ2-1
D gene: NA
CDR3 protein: CASSPGVDRYNEQFF
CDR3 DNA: TGTGCCAGCAGCCCCGGGGTCGACAGGTACAATGAGCAGTTCTTC

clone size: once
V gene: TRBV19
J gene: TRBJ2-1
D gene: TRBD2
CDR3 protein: CASLASGGPNYNEQFF
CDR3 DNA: TGTGCCAGTCTTGCTAGCGGGGGTCCTAATTACAATGAGCAGTTCTTC

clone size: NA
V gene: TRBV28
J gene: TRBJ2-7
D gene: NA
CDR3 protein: CASTLAFGEQYF
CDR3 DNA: TGTGCCAGTACACTAGCCTTTGGCGAGCAGTACTTC

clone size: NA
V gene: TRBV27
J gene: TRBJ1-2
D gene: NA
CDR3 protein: CASSLRQGRDGYTF
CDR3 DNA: TGTGCCAGCAGTTTAAGGCAGGGTCGGGATGGCTACACCTTC

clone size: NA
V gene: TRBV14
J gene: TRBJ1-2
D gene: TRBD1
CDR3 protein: CASSPFSARTGSF
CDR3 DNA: TGTGCCAGCAGCCCTTTCTCTGCTCGGACAGGGTCCTTC

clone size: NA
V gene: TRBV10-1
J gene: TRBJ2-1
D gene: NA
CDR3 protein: CASSADLMGQFF
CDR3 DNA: TGCGCCAGCAGCGCAGACCTAATGGGGCAGTTCTTC

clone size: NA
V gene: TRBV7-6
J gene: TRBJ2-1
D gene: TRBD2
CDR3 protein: CASSFKLAGVAGEQFF
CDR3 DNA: TGTGCCAGCAGCTTTAAACTAGCGGGGGTTGCGGGGGAGCAGTTCTTC

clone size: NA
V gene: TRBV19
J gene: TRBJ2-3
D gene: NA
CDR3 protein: CASSIVTATVGTDTQYF
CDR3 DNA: TGTGCCAGTAGTATAGTTACGGCCACGGTGGGTACAGATACGCAGTATTTT

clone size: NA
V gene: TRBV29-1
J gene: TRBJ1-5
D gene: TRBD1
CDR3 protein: CSVGTGTGIFRSNQPQHF
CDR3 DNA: TGCAGCGTTGGCACCGGGACAGGGATTTTCAGGAGCAATCAGCCCCAGCATTTT

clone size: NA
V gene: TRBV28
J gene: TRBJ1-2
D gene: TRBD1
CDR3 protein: CASSPQGLGYGYTF
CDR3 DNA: TGTGCCAGCAGCCCACAGGGGTTAGGCTATGGCTACACCTTC

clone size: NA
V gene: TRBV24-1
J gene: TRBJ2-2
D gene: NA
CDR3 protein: CATSEFATANTGELFF
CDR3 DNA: TGTGCCACCAGTGAATTCGCTACGGCGAACACCGGGGAGCTGTTTTTT

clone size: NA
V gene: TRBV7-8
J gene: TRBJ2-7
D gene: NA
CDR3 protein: CASSLTESSYEQYF
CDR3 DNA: TGTGCCAGCAGCTTAACAGAGAGCTCCTACGAGCAGTACTTC

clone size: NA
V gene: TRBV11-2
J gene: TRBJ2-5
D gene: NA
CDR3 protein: CASSLEVLGETQYF
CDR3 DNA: TGTGCCAGCAGCTTAGAGGTCTTGGGGGAGACCCAGTACTTC

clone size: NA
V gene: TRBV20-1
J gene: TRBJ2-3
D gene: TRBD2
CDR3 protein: CSASERGATDTQYF
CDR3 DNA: TGCAGTGCTAGTGAGCGGGGGGCCACAGATACGCAGTATTTT

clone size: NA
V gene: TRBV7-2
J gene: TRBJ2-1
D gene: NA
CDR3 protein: CASTPGDYYLNEQFF
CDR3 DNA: TGTGCCAGCACCCCAGGAGACTACTATTTAAATGAGCAGTTCTTC

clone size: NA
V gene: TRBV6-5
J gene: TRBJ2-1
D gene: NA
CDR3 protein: CASSRGRISYNEQFF
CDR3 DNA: TGTGCCAGCAGCCGGGGGAGGATTTCCTACAATGAGCAGTTCTTC

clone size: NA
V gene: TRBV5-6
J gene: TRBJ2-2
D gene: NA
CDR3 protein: CASSFGSWAGTGELFF
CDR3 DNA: TGTGCCAGCAGCTTCGGGTCCTGGGCCGGGACCGGGGAGCTGTTTTTT

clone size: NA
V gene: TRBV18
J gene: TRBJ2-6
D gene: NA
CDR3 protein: CASSNRDFGSSGANVLTF
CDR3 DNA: TGTGCCAGCTCAAACAGGGATTTCGGAAGCTCTGGGGCCAACGTCCTGACTTTC

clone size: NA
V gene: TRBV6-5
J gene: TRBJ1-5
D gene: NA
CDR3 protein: CASIRTETSNQPQHF
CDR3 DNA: TGTGCCAGCATTAGGACGGAAACGAGCAATCAGCCCCAGCATTTT

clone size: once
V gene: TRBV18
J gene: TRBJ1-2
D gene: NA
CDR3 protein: CASSLTGRSNYGYTF
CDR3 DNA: TGTGCCAGCTCACTCACTGGGCGATCTAACTATGGCTACACCTTC